These 3 T cell receptor beta chains were all obtained from the same sample, sequenced in a study of cytomegalovirus exposure and HLA in healthy donors. PCR primers comprised 60 Vbeta and 13 Jbeta primers. Using immunoSEQ multiplex PCR, the repertoire was profiled, and TCRdb retains in-frame clones only, with some absent. The sample lists roughly 130,000 clones, around two thirds occurring once. Sequenced input: PBMCs. All receptors derive from a man younger than 30 in good health and CMV-seropositive.

V and J are TRBV6-4 and TRBJ2-3; tentatively, D is TRBD2 (6 bases). CDR3 size: 15 residues. The germline V gene has CDR1 MRHNA and CDR2 SNTAGT. V shed 2 bases and J shed 0 bases, with 9 bases lying between them. CDR3 sequence (DNA): TGTGCCAGCAGTGACGTTGCGGGGAGCACAGATACGCAGTATTTT. Its translation: CASSDVAGSTDTQYF.

V gene TRBV27 combines with J gene TRBJ2-2; D uncertain. Per germline, CDR1 MNHEY and CDR2 SMNVEV (reference sequence). The V and J ends lost 6 bases and 1 base respectively, with 9 bases between them. CDR3 length: 14 amino acids. CDR3 DNA: TGTGCCAGCAGAGCACTGATGAACACCGGGGAGCTGTTTTTT. The encoded protein is CASRALMNTGELFF.

This sequence joins TRBV19 and TRBJ2-7; tentative D call: TRBD1 (6 bases). This CDR3 is built from 15 residues. Per the germline V gene, CDR1 is LNHDA and CDR2 is SQIVND (reference sequence). V dropped 7 bases and J dropped 3 bases, with 19 bases sitting between them. In DNA form, the CDR3 reads TGTGCCAGTATAGGGGGAGAGCCGGGATTCTACGAGCAGTACTTC. Amino acid sequence: CASIGGEPGFYEQYF.